A single TCR beta chain is shown here with its context. This sample was included in a study of T cell changes during pregnancy in multiple sclerosis. The method was immunoSEQ multiplex PCR; TCRdb's version includes in-frame clones alone and lacks a portion of them. The sample has approximately 63,000 clones, more than 85% seen once; the top ten hold about 2.6%. This CDR3 spans 13 amino acids. The ends were cut back, 3 bases at V and 4 bases at J, with 7 bases in the middle. Germline V gene data show CDR1 as LNHDA and CDR2 as SQIVND (reference sequence). The sequences come from CD8+ T cells from peripheral blood mononuclear cells, collected in the third trimester of pregnancy. The sequence was collected from a female donor with multiple sclerosis, enrolled in a pregnancy study. The chain joins TRBV19 to TRBJ1-5; unclear D gene. The CDR3 sequence is CASSIEGNQPQHF. The CDR3 DNA is TGTGCCAGTAGTATTGAGGGAAATCAGCCCCAGCATTTT.